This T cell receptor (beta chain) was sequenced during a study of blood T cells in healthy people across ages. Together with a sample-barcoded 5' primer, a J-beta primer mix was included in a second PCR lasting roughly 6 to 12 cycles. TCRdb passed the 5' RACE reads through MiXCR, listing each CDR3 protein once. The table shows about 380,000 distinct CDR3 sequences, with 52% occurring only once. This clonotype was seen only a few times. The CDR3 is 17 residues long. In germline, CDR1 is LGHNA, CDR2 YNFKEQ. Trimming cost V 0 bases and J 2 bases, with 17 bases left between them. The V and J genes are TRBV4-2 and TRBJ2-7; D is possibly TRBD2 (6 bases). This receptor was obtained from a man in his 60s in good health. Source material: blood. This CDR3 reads CASSQDPVGGEAYEQYF. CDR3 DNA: TGTGCCAGCAGCCAAGATCCAGTGGGCGGGGAAGCCTACGAGCAGTACTTC.